The present TCR beta chain was sequenced within a study of blood T cell repertoires in COVID-19. The overall study: Acute and convalescent COVID-19 specimens originated in the United States, Italy and Spain. T cells, B-cell-depleted T cells, or PBMCs provided the cDNA or gDNA that served as material.

Profiled with immunoSEQ multiplex PCR; TCRdb holds only in-frame clones, not every one. This table holds 250,000 to 350,000 clones, 80% to 95% found once. This clone was picked up one time. The CDR3 loop spans 13 amino acids. Trimming at V came to 3 bases and at J to 6 bases, leaving 2 bases not matched to a gene. Germline V lookup: CDR1 SGHDT, CDR2 YYEEEE. What was sequenced was PBMCs or T cells enriched from blood (not recorded which). The clonotype originates from a woman aged 25 to 45 who had recovered from COVID-19. This chain links TRBV5-6 with TRBJ1-2; 10 bases match TRBD1. CDR3 region: CASSYGTGDGYTF. CDR3 bases: TGTGCCAGCAGCTATGGGACAGGGGATGGCTACACCTTC.